This T cell receptor (beta chain) was recovered during a study of blood T cell repertoires in COVID-19. As for the study in general: From T cells, B-cell-depleted T cells, or PBMCs came the material, which was cDNA or gDNA.

With V trimmed by 4 bases and J by 4 bases, 9 bases remained unmatched. CDR1 SQVTM and CDR2 ANQGSEA come from the germline V gene. The CDR3 consists of 14 residues. Methods used by the authors: How many nucleated cells were present was estimated from reference gene primer amplification. The assay was immunoSEQ multiplex PCR, and TCRdb's table has in-frame clones only and misses some. V and J calls and clone size come straight from that table; D and trimming were deduced from the DNA. In the table there are 90,000 or so clones, around 86% of which are singletons. This clone came up a few times. Sequenced input: peripheral blood. This TCR came from a man aged 55 to 69 with acute or convalescent COVID-19. This chain connects TRBV29-1 to TRBJ1-1; 7 nucleotides match TRBD1. In nucleotides, the CDR3 is TGCAGCGTTGCCTCGACAGGGCTAGGCACTGAAGCTTTCTTT. Residues: CSVASTGLGTEAFF.